Included here is one TCR beta chain sequence, with context. Its specificity is not known. Vbeta (60) and Jbeta (13) primers were used in the PCR. Generated by immunoSEQ multiplex PCR, the TCRdb table keeps only in-frame clones and is missing some. The sample consists of 100,000 or so clones, under 85% of them appearing once. This entry is derived from a study of cytomegalovirus exposure and HLA in healthy donors. The V gene lost 6 bases and the J gene lost 7 bases, with 13 bases spanning the gap. Germline V CDR1 and CDR2: MNHEY, SMNVEV (reference sequence). The CDR3 is made up of 13 amino acids. Points from the study as a whole: Donors belonging to an Asian-associated ancestry cluster reportedly showed fewer N-insertions in productive TCRs than the approximately 690-donor mean, according to what a later analysis found. Immune exposure was documented only through CMV serostatus. Analyzed later, association rates of TCRs varied across HLA loci, with DRB1 most and HLA-C fewest.

J is TRBJ1-5 and V is TRBV27, with D perhaps matching TRBD1 (5 bases). This receptor was taken from a woman between 40 and 50 years old in good health and CMV-seropositive. The specimen sequenced was PBMCs. The CDR3 DNA follows: TGTGCCAGCAGCCTGCCCGGGGGGCAGCCCCAGCATTTT. Translating it yields CASSLPGGQPQHF.